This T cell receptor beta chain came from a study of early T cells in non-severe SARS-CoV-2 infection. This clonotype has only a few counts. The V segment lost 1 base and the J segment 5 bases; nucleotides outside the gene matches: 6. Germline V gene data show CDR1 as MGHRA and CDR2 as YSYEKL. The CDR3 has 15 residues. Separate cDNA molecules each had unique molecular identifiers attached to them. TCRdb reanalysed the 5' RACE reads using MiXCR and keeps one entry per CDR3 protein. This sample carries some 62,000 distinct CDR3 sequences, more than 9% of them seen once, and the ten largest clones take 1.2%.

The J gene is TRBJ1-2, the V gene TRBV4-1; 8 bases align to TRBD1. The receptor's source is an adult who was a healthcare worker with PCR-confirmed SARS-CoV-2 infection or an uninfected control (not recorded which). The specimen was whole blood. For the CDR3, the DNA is TGCGCCAGCAGCCAAGGAACAGGGGGGACATATGGCTACACCTTC. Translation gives CASSQGTGGTYGYTF.